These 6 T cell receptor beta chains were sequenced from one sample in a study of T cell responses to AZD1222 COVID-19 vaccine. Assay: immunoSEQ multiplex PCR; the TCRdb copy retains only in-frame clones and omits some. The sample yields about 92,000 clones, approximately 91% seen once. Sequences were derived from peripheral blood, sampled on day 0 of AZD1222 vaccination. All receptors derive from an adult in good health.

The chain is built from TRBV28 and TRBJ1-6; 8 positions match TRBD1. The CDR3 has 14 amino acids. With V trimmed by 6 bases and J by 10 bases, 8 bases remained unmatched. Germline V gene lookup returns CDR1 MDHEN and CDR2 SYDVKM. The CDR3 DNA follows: TGTGCCAGCAGCTCCGGGCAGGGGGCCTCACCCCTCCACTTT. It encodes CASSSGQGASPLHF.

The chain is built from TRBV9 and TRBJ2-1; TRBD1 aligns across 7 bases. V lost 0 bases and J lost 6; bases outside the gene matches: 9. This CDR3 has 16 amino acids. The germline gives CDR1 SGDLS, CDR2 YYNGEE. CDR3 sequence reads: CASSVAGTATLNEQFF. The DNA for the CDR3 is TGTGCCAGCAGCGTAGCGGGGACAGCTACTCTCAATGAGCAGTTCTTC.

CDR3 region: CASSEGTGGAGWVNEQYF. CDR3 sequence (DNA): TGTGCCAGCAGTGAAGGAACTGGGGGAGCGGGATGGGTGAACGAGCAGTACTTC. The rearrangement joins TRBV6-1 to TRBJ2-7, with 7 bases fitting TRBD2. CDR3 size: 18 residues. After removal of 1 base from V and 5 bases from J, the junction contained 17 bases not matched to a gene. Germline CDR1 reads MNHNS; CDR2 reads SASEGT.

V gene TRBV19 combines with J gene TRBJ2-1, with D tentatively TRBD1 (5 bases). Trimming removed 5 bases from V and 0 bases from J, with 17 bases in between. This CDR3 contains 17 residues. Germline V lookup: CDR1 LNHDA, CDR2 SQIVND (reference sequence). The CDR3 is CASSVQDIMSSYNEQFF. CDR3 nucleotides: TGTGCCAGTAGTGTTCAGGACATCATGAGCTCCTACAATGAGCAGTTCTTC.

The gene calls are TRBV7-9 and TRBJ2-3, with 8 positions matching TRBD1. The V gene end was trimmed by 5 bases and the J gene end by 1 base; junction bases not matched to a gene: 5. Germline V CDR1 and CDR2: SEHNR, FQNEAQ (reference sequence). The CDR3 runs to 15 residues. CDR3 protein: CASSAGTGGTDTQYF. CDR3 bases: TGTGCCAGCAGCGCCGGGACAGGAGGCACAGATACGCAGTATTTT.

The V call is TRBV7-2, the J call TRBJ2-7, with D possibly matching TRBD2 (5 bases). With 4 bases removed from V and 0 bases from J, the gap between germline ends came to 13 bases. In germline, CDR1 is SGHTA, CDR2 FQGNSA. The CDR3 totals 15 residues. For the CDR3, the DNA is TGTGCCAGCAGCTCCCCAGCGGTGAGCTCCTACGAGCAGTACTTC. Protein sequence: CASSSPAVSSYEQYF.